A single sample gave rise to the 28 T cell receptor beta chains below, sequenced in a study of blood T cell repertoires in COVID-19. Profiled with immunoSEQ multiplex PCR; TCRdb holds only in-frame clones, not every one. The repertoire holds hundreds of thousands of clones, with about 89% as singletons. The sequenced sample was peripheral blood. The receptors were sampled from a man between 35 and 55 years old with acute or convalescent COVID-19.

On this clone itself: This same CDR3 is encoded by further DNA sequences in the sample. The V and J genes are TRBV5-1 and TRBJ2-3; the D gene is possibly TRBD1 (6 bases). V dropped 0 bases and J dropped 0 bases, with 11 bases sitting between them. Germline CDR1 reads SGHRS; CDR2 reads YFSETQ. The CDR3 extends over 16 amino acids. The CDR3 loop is CASSLVGRGSTDTQYF. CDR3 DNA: TGCGCCAGCAGCTTGGTGGGCAGGGGCAGCACAGATACGCAGTATTTT.

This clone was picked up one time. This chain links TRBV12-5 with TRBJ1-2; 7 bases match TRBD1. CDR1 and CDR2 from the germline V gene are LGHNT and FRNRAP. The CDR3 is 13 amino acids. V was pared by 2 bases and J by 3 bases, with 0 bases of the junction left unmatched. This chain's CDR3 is CASGLTGDYGYTF. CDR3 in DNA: TGTGCTAGTGGTTTGACAGGGGACTATGGCTACACCTTC.

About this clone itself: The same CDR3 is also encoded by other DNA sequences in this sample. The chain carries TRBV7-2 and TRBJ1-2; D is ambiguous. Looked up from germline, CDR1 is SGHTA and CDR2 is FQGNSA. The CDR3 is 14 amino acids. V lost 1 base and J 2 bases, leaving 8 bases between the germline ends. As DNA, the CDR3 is TGTGCCAGCAGCTTAGGGGGAGGGAACTATGGCTACACCTTC. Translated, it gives CASSLGGGNYGYTF.

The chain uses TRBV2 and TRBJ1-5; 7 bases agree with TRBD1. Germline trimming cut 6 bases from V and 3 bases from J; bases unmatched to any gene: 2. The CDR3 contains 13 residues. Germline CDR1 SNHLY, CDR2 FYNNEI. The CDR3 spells CASRGTDNQPQHF. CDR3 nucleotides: TGTGCCAGCAGGGGGACAGACAATCAGCCCCAGCATTTT.

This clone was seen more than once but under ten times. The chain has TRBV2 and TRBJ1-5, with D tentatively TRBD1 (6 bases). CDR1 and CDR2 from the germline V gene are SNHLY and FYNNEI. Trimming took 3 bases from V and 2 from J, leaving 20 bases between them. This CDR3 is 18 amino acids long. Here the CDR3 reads CASSDGSGGGRGNQPQHF. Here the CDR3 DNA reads TGTGCCAGCAGTGATGGAAGTGGGGGGGGCAGAGGCAATCAGCCCCAGCATTTT. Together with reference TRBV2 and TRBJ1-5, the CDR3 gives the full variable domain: EPEVTQTPSHQVTQMGQEVILRCVPISNHLYFYWYRQILGQKVEFLVSFYNNEISEKSEIFDDQFSVERPDGSNFTLKIRSTKLEDSAMYFCASSDGSGGGRGNQPQHFGDGTRLSIL.

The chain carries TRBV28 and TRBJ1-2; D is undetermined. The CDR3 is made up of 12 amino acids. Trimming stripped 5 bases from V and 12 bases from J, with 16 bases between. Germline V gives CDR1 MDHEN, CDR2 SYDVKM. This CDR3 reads CASSPPEGADTF. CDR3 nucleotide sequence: TGTGCCAGCAGTCCCCCCGAGGGCGCGGACACCTTC.

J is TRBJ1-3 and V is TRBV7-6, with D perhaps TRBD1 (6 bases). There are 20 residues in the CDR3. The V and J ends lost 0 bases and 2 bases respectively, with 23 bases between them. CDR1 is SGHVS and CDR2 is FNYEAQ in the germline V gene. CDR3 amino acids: CASSLAGNLVRGDPGNTIYF. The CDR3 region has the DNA TGTGCCAGCAGCTTAGCCGGGAATTTGGTCAGGGGAGACCCTGGAAACACCATATATTTT.

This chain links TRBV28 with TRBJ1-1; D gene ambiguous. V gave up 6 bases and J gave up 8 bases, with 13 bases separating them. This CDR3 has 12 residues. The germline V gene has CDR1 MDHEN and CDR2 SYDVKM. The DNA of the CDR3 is TGTGCCAGCAGCCTTTTCAACTTAGAAGCTTTCTTT. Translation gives CASSLFNLEAFF.

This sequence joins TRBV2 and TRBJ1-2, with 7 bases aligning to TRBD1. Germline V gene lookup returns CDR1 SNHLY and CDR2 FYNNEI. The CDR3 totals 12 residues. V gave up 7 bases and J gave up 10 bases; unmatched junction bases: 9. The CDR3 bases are TGTGCCAGCACCTTGAGACAGGGTGACTACACCTTC. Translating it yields CASTLRQGDYTF. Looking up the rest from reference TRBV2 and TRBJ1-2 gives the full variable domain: EPEVTQTPSHQVTQMGQEVILRCVPISNHLYFYWYRQILGQKVEFLVSFYNNEISEKSEIFDDQFSVERPDGSNFTLKIRSTKLEDSAMYFCASTLRQGDYTFGSGTRLTVV.

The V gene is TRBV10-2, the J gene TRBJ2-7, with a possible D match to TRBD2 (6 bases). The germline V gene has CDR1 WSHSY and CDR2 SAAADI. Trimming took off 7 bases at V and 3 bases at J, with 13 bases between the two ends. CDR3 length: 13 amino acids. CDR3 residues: CASTGTEGYEQYF. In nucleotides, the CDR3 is TGCGCCAGCACCGGGACTGAGGGCTACGAGCAGTACTTC.

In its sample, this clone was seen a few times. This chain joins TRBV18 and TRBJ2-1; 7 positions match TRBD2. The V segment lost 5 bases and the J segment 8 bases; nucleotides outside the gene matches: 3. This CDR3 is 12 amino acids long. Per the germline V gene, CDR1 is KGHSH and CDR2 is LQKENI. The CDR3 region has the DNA TGTGCCAGCTCAACAACTAGCGATGAGCAGTTCTTC. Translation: CASSTTSDEQFF.

Here the CDR3 reads CASSPKYPGLAGAGVFNEQFF. The DNA of the CDR3 is TGTGCCAGCAGCCCAAAATACCCGGGACTAGCGGGGGCCGGGGTATTCAATGAGCAGTTCTTC. This chain uses TRBV13 with TRBJ2-1; TRBD2 matches at 14 bases. The CDR3 runs 21 residues. The germline gives CDR1 PRHDT, CDR2 FYEKMQ (reference sequence). Unmatched junction bases numbered 21, after V lost 5 bases and J lost 6 bases. Drawing the rest from reference TRBV13 and TRBJ2-1, the complete variable domain is AAGVIQSPRHLIKEKRETATLKCYPIPRHDTVYWYQQGPGQDPQFLISFYEKMQSDKGSIPDRFSAQQFSDYHSELNMSSLELGDSALYFCASSPKYPGLAGAGVFNEQFFGPGTRLTVL.

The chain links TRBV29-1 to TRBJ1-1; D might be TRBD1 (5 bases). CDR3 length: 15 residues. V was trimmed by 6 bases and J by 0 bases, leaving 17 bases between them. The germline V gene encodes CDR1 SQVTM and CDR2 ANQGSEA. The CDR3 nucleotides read TGCAGCGTCCGCGGAGGGGTGACCATGAACACTGAAGCTTTCTTT. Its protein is CSVRGGVTMNTEAFF.

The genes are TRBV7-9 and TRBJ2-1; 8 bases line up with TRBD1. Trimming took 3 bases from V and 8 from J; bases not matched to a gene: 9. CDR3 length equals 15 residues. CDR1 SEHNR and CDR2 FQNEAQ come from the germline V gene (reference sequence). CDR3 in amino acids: CASSLADRDSDEQFF. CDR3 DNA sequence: TGTGCCAGCAGCTTGGCGGACAGGGACTCGGATGAGCAGTTCTTC.

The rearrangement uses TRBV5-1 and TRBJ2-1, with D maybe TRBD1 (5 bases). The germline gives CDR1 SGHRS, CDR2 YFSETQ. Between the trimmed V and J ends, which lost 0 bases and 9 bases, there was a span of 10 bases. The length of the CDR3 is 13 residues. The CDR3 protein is CASSLDRSGEQFF. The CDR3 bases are TGCGCCAGCAGCTTGGACAGGTCGGGTGAGCAGTTCTTC.

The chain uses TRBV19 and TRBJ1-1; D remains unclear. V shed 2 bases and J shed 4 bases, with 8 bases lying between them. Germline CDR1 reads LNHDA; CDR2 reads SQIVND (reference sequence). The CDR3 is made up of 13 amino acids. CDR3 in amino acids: CASSIRGGTEAFF. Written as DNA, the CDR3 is TGTGCCAGTAGTATACGGGGAGGCACTGAAGCTTTCTTT.

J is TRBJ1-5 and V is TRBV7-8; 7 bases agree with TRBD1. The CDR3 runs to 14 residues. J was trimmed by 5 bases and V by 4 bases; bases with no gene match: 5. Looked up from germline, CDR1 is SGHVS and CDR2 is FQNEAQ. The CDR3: CASSSRDSYQPQHF. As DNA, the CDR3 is TGTGCCAGCAGCTCTCGGGACAGTTATCAGCCCCAGCATTTT.

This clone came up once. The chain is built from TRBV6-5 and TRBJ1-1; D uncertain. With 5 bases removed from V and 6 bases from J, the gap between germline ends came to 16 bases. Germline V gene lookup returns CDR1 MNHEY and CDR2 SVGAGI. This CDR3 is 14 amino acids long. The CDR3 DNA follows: TGTGCCAGCAGTCAACTTCGAGGGAGGTCTGAAGCTTTCTTT. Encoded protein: CASSQLRGRSEAFF.

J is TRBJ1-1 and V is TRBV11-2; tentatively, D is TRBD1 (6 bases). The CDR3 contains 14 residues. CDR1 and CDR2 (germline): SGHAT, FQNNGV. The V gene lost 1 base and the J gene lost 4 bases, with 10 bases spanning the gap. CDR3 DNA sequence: TGTGCCAGCAGCTTAGGCCGAGGGGGCACTGAAGCTTTCTTT. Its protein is CASSLGRGGTEAFF. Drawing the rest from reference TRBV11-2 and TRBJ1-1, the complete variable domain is EAGVAQSPRYKIIEKRQSVAFWCNPISGHATLYWYQQILGQGPKLLIQFQNNGVVDDSQLPKDRFSAERLKGVDSTLKIQPAKLEDSAVYLCASSLGRGGTEAFFGQGTRLTVV.

CDR3 nucleotide sequence: TGCGCCAGCAGCTCCCGGACAGGGACGAACACCGGGGAGCTGTTTTTT. Protein sequence: CASSSRTGTNTGELFF. The rearrangement uses TRBV5-1 and TRBJ2-2; 8 positions agree with TRBD1. CDR3 length: 16 amino acids. V lost 3 bases, J lost 0 bases, and 4 bases stayed unmatched. In germline, CDR1 is SGHRS, CDR2 YFSETQ.

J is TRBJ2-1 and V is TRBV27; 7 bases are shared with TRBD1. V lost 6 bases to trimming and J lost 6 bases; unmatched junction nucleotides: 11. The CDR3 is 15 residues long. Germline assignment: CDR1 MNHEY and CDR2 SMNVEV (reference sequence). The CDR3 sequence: CASRPRGAGGNEQFF. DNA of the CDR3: TGTGCCAGCAGACCCCGAGGTGCAGGGGGCAATGAGCAGTTCTTC.

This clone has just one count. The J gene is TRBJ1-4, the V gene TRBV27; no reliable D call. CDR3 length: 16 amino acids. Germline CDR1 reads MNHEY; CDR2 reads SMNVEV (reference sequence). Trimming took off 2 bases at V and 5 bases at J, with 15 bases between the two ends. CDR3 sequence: CASSLIASGRNEKLFF. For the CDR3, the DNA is TGTGCCAGCAGTTTAATTGCGTCAGGCCGAAATGAAAAACTGTTTTTT.

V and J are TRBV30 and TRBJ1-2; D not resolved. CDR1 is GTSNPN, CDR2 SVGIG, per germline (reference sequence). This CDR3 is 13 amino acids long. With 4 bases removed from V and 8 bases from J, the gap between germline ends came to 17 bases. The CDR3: CAWNPPGLAGYTF. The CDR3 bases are TGTGCCTGGAACCCTCCGGGCCTAGCGGGCTACACCTTC.

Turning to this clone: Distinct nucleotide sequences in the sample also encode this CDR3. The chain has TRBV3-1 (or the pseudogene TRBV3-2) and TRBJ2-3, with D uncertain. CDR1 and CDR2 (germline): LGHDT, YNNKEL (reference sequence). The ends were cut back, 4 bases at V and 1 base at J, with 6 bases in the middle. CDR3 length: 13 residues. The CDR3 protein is CASSPRGTDTQYF. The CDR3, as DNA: TGTGCCAGCAGCCCCCGCGGCACAGATACGCAGTATTTT.

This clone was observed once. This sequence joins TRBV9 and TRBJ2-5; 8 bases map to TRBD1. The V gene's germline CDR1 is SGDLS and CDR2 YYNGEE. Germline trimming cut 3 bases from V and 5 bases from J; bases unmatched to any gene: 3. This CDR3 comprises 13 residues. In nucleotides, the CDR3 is TGTGCCAGCAGCGCCGACAGGGGCGAGACCCAGTACTTC. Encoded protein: CASSADRGETQYF.

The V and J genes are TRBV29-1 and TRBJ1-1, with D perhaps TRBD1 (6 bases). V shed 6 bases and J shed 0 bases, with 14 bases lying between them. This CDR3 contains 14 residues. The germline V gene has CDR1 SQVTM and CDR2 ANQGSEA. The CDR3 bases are TGCAGCGTAGCCGGGGGGCGCATGAACACTGAAGCTTTCTTT. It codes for CSVAGGRMNTEAFF. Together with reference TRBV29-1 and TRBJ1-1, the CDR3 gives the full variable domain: SAVISQKPSRDICQRGTSLTIQCQVDSQVTMMFWYRQQPGQSLTLIATANQGSEATYESGFVIDKFPISRPNLTFSTLTVSNMSPEDSSIYLCSVAGGRMNTEAFFGQGTRLTVV.

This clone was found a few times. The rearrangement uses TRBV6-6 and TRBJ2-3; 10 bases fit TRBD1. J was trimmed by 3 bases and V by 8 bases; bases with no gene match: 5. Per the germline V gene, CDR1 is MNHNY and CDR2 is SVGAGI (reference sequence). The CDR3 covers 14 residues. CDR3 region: CASRDRGRTDTQYF. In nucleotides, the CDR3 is TGTGCCAGCCGGGACAGGGGTAGGACAGATACGCAGTATTTT.

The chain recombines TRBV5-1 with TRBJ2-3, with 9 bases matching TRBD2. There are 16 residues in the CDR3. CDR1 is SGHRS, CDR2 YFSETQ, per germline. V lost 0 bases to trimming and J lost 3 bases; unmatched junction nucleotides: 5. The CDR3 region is CASSLVGAGGTDTQYF. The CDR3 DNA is TGCGCCAGCAGCTTGGTAGGAGCGGGGGGAACAGATACGCAGTATTTT.